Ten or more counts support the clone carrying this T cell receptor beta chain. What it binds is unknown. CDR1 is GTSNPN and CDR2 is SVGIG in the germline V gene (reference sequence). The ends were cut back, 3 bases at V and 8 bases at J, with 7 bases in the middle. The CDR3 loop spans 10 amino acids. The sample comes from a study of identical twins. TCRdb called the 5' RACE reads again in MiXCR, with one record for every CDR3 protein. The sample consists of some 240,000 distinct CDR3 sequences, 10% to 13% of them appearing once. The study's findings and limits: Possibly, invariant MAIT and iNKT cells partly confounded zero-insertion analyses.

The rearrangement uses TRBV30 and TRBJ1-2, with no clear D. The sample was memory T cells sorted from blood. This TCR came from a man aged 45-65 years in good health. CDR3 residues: CAWRRGGYTF. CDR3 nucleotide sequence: TGTGCCTGGAGAAGAGGAGGCTACACCTTC.